The 9 T cell receptor beta chains given below trace back to one sample, sequenced in a study of blood T cells in healthy people across ages. The second PCR ran roughly 6 to 11 cycles with a sample-barcoded 5' primer and J-beta primers. TCRdb recomputed calls from the 5' RACE reads with MiXCR, one row per CDR3 protein. The repertoire consists of 1,500,000 or so distinct CDR3 sequences, with about 45% occurring once and the leading ten covering approximately 4%. Input material: blood. The receptors shown here come from a woman aged 18-29 years in good health.

The chain combines TRBV5-1 with TRBJ2-3; D perhaps matches TRBD2 (7 bases). The CDR3 loop spans 15 amino acids. Germline assignment: CDR1 SGHRS and CDR2 YFSETQ. V gave up 4 bases and J gave up 4 bases, with 16 bases separating them. The CDR3 sequence is CASSPGGGSPDTQYF. CDR3 nucleotide sequence: TGCGCCAGCAGCCCGGGCGGGGGCAGCCCAGATACGCAGTATTTT. Combining the CDR3 with reference TRBV5-1 and TRBJ2-3 gives the whole variable domain KAGVTQTPRYLIKTRGQQVTLSCSPISGHRSVSWYQQTPGQGLQFLFEYFSETQRNKGNFPGRFSGRQFSNSRSEMNVSTLELGDSALYLCASSPGGGSPDTQYFGPGTRLTVL.

The V and J genes are TRBV7-9 and TRBJ2-2; 9 bases match TRBD2. The CDR3 length is 18 residues. Germline V gene data show CDR1 as SEHNR and CDR2 as FQNEAQ (reference sequence). V was clipped by 2 bases and J by 4 bases; unmatched bases: 11. The CDR3 coding sequence is TGTGCCAGCAGCTTAATCCCCTCTAGCGGGAAGACCACCGGGGAGCTGTTTTTT. Translation gives CASSLIPSSGKTTGELFF.

This clonotype has a handful of counts. The J gene is TRBJ2-1, the V gene TRBV12-3 or TRBV12-4; D is ambiguous. This CDR3 is built from 14 residues. V gave up 8 bases and J gave up 0 bases, with 11 bases separating them. CDR3 loop: CASRPESSYNEQFF. The CDR3 DNA reads as TGTGCCAGCCGGCCGGAGAGCTCCTACAATGAGCAGTTCTTC.

Only one count was recorded for this clonotype. This chain connects TRBV7-9 to TRBJ1-3; D may be TRBD1 (6 bases). The V end lost 0 bases, the J end lost 1 base, and 10 bases lay between the germline ends. The germline V gene has CDR1 SEHNR and CDR2 FQNEAQ (reference sequence). The CDR3 sequence is 16 residues long. The CDR3 protein is CASSLAQGKSGNTIYF. Here the CDR3 DNA reads TGTGCCAGCAGCTTAGCACAGGGAAAATCTGGAAACACCATATATTTT.

The chain carries TRBV9 and TRBJ1-2, with 9 bases aligning to TRBD1. The trim removed 0 bases at V and 4 bases at J, leaving 10 bases unmatched. The CDR3 contains 17 residues. Germline CDR1 SGDLS, CDR2 YYNGEE. The CDR3 sequence is CASSVAGGTGISYGYTF. The DNA for the CDR3 is TGTGCCAGCAGCGTAGCCGGAGGGACAGGGATAAGCTATGGCTACACCTTC.

This chain connects TRBV2 to TRBJ2-7; possibly TRBD1 for D (6 bases). This CDR3 contains 14 residues. Per germline, CDR1 SNHLY and CDR2 FYNNEI. V lost 7 bases, J lost 5 bases, and 18 bases lay in between. For the CDR3, the DNA is TGTGCCAGCAACCAAGACAGGTTCGCGGACGAGCAGTACTTC. Translation gives CASNQDRFADEQYF.

The chain couples TRBV3-1 to TRBJ2-3; weak D call: TRBD2 (6 bases). The germline CDR1 and CDR2 sequences are LGHDT and YNNKEL (reference sequence). The CDR3 consists of 15 residues. V lost 4 bases, J lost 5 bases, and 16 bases lay in between. This chain's CDR3 is CASSPYGGRRDTQYF. The CDR3 bases are TGTGCCAGCAGCCCTTACGGGGGTAGGAGAGATACGCAGTATTTT.

CDR3: CASSRITGQGAETQYF. CDR3 DNA sequence: TGTGCCAGCAGCCGAATCACGGGACAGGGGGCAGAGACCCAGTACTTC. The rearrangement joins TRBV4-2 to TRBJ2-5, with 12 nucleotides matching TRBD1. This CDR3 region has 16 residues. Germline V CDR1 and CDR2: LGHNA, YNFKEQ. Germline trimming cut 4 bases from V and 4 bases from J; bases unmatched to any gene: 7.

This clonotype came up once. The chain carries TRBV9 and TRBJ2-7, with D unresolved. CDR1 SGDLS and CDR2 YYNGEE come from the germline V gene. V was shortened by 4 bases and J by 2 bases, with 16 bases between the two germline ends. The CDR3 is 15 amino acids. CDR3 DNA: TGTGCCAGCAGCAGAAACGCCGCTACTGCCTACGAGCAGTACTTC. The encoded protein is CASSRNAATAYEQYF. Using reference TRBV9 and TRBJ2-7 for the parts outside the CDR3, the full variable domain is DSGVTQTPKHLITATGQRVTLRCSPRSGDLSVYWYQQSLDQGLQFLIQYYNGEERAKGNILERFSAQQFPDLHSELNLSSLELGDSALYFCASSRNAATAYEQYFGPGTRLTVT.